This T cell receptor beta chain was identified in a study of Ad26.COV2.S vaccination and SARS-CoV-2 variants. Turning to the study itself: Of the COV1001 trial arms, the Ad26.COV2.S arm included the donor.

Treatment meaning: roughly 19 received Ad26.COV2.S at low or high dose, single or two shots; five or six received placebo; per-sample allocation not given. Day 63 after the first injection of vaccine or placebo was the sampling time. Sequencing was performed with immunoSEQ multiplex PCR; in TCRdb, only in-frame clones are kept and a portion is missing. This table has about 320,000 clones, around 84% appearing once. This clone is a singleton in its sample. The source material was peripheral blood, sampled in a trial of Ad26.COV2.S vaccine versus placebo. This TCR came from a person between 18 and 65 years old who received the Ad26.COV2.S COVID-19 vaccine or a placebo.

This chain's CDR3 is CASSLLLRDRIEQYF. CDR3 coding DNA: TGTGCCAGCAGTCTCCTTCTTCGGGACAGGATTGAGCAGTACTTC. The chain uses TRBV27 and TRBJ2-7, with 8 positions matching TRBD1. The CDR3 is made up of 15 amino acids. The germline gives CDR1 MNHEY, CDR2 SMNVEV (reference sequence). V shed 5 bases, J shed 7 bases, and the junction held 13 bases outside the gene matches.